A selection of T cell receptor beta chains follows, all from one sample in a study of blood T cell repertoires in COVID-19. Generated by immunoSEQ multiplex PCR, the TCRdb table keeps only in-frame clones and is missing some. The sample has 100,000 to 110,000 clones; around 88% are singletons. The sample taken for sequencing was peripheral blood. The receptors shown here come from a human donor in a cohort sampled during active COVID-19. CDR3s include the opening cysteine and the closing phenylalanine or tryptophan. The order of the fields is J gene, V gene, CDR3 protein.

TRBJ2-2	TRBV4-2	CASKGGMDTGELFF
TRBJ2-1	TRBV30	CAWNQGLGNEQFF
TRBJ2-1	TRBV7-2	CASSGRLAGGYNEQFF
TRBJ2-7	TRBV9	CASSSAGGYEQYF
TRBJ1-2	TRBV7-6	CASSLVSGQGFYGYTF
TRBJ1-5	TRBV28	CASSFSPDRANQPQHF
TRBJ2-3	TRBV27	CASSPPGYTDTQYF
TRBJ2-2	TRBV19	CASSGTVNTGELFF
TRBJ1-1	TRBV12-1	CASSFAVFKKQKTGGLNTEAFF
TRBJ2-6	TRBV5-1	CASSIGRGAGANVLTF
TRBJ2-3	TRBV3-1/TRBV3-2	CASSPGLAVITDTQYF
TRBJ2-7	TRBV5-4	CASSLRLAGTHSYEQYF
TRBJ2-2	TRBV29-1	CSARGGTSTSNTGELFF
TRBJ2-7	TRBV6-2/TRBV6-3	CASSPTGTGTYEQYF
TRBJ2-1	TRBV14	CASSRRSLAGYNEQFF
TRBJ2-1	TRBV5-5	CASSFLVNNEQFF
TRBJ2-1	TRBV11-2	CASSYRTRAENEQFF
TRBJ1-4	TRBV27	CASSYRGFYEKLFF
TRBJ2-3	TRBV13	CASSSPGTGGTDTQYF
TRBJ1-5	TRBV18	CASSHSGQGARQPQHF
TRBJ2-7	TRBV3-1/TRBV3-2	CASSQGGGEVREQYF
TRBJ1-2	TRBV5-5	CASSGSTGPESGYTF
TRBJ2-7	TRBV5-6	CASSLGGPVDTTYEQYF
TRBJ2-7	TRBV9	CASSVGYNNYEQYF
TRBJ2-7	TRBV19	CASSIGTGFSYEQYF
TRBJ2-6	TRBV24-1	CATSDEGDGANVLTF
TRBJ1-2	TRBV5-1	CASSYDIAGGARGYTF
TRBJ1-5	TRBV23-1	CASSQSTGQGDQPQHF
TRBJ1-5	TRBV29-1	CSVEEGSAGGYSNQPQHF
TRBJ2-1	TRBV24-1	CATSDFRRGGRNEQFF
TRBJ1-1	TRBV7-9	CASSSLDRQTKAFF
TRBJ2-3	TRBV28	CASSLRGSRTDTQYF
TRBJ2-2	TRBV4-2	CASSQESARAGELFF
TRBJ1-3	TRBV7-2	CASSFGISGNTIYF
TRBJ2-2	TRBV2	CASSRTDTNTGELFF
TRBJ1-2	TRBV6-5	CASSTTGNYGYTF
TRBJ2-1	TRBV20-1	CSRDSINEQFF
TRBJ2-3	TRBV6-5	CASRGRDTDTQYF
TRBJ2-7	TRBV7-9	CASSAGTVKHEQYF
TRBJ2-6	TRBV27	CASSRTPSSGANVLTF
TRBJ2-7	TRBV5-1	CASSLYSTYEQYF
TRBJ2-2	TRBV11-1	CASSLGLLGPTGELFF
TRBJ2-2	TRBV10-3	CAISEDVRQGASNTGELFF
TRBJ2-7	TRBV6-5	CASRGYSYEQYF
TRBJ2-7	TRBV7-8	CASSSPTGQESSYEQYF
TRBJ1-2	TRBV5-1	CASSSSGTGGANYGYTF
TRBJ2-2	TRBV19	CASSIYRQVLPGELFF
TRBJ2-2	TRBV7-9	CASSSWDSGTGELFF
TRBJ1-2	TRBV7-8	CASSHHTIKIDGYTF
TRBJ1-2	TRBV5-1	CASSLSGDYGYTF